Detailed here is one T cell receptor beta chain. This clone's antigen is unknown. Base qualities are not at hand, and no much larger clone is one base apart. This sample stems from a study of blood T cell repertoires in COVID-19 (dated by TCRdb to about 2020). Some background on the complete study: Samples from collaborators originated in the United States, Italy and Spain and spanned both the acute and convalescent phases of COVID-19. The prospective study material was composed of cDNA or gDNA derived from T cells, B-cell-depleted T cells, or PBMCs. Samples were obtained from the ongoing ImmuneRACE study (first 160 participants) and from over 1,000 subjects provided by 6 global collaborators. The dataset comprised deeply sampled blood TCRbeta repertoires from subjects exposed to, actively infected with, or recovered from COVID-19. The repertoires were released in a freely available public database meant as a resource for research on the immune response to SARS-CoV-2. The sample metadata nearly always contained a de-identified subject ID, COVID-19 status, age in years and sex. Where HLA class I and class II types were available, the types were taken from metadata supplied by the sample provider, not from assay-based typing. The full study reports these points: The amount of clinical and demographic metadata varied by source and participant and was provided uncurated.

The V and J ends are trimmed by 1 base and 5 bases, leaving 12 bases between them. Looking up the germline V gene (reference sequence) yields CDR1 LGHDT and CDR2 YNNKEL. The CDR3 starts with the cysteine, ends with the phenylalanine, and has 15 residues. Only CDR3 DNA is held: 45 bases, read in frame from base 1. Samples from volunteer blood donors who had recovered from COVID-19 were contributed by a second Seattle source. Whole blood was collected in K2EDTA tubes by collaborating institutions according to the institutions' own protocols. For TCRbeta analysis, collaborators shipped samples in one of three forms: frozen whole blood, isolated PBMCs, or DNA extracted from either of those sample types. TCRbeta CDR3 regions were amplified from genomic DNA using the immunoSEQ Assay, a bias-controlled multiplex PCR. As for how the authors treated the data: Nucleated cell counts per sample were estimated from amplification of reference gene primers within the assay. Sequence reads were collapsed and filtered to measure the absolute abundance of every unique TCRbeta CDR3 rearrangement. For each sample, productive Simpson clonality was calculated as the square root of Simpson's diversity index over productive rearrangements. TCRdb took over this immuneACCESS table, retaining in-frame rearrangements with V and J assigned. Such tables are incomplete; in checked studies, under half of the missing clones stem from an unresolved V gene, and the remainder is unexplained. The V and J calls and clone size were taken over from that table, and D and trimming were inferred from the DNA. The sample records 240,000 or so clones, approximately 84% of which are singletons. About 3.1% of the sample lies in the top ten.

The clonotype comes from a woman aged 25 to 45 who had recovered from COVID-19. The chain is encoded by TRBV3-1 (or the pseudogene TRBV3-2) joined to TRBJ1-3, and perhaps TRBD1 as D gene, on 5 matching bases. Sequenced: peripheral blood. The CDR3 reads CASSQVPGYRNTIYF. The nucleotides are TGTGCCAGCAGCCAAGTCCCAGGGTATAGAAACACCATATATTTT.